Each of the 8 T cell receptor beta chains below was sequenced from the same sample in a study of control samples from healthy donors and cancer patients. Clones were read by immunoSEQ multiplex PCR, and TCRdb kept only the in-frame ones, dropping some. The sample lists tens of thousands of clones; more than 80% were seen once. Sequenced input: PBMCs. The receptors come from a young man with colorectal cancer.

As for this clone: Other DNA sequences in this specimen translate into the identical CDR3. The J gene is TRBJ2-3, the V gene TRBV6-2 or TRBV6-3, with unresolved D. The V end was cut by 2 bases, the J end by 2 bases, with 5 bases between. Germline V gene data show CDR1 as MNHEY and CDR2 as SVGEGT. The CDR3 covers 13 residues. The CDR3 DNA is TGTGCCAGCAGTTACAGCGACACAGATACGCAGTATTTT. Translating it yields CASSYSDTDTQYF.

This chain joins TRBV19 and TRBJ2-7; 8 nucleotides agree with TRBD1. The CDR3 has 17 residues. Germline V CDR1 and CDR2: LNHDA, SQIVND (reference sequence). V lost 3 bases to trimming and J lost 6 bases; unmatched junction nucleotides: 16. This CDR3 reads CASSIFFGQGAQGEQYV. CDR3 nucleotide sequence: TGTGCCAGTAGTATTTTTTTTGGGCAGGGGGCTCAGGGCGAGCAGTACGTC.

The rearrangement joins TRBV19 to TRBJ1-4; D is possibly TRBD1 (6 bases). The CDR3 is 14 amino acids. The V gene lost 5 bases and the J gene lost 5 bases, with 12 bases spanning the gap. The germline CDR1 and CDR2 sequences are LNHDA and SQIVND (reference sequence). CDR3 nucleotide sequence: TGTGCCAGTAGTTTCAGACAGGAGAATGAAAAACTGTTTTTT. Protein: CASSFRQENEKLFF.

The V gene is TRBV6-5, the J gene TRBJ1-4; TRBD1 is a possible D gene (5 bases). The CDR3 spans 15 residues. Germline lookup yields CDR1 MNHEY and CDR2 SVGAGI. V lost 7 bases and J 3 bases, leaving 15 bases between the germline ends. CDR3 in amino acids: CASKNSGQSNEKLFF. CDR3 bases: TGTGCCAGCAAAAACTCGGGGCAGTCTAATGAAAAACTGTTTTTT.

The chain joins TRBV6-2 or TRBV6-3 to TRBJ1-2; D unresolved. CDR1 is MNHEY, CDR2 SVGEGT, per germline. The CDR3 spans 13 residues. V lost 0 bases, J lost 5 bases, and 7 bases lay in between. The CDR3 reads CASSYSGWYGYTF. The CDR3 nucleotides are TGTGCCAGCAGTTACTCCGGGTGGTATGGCTACACCTTC.

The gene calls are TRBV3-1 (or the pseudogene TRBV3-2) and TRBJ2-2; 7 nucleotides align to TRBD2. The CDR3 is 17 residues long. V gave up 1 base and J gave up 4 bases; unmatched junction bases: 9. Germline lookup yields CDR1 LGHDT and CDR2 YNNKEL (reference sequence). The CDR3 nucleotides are TGTGCCAGCAGCCAAGCGGGGGAGGGATTGCTCACCGGGGAGCTGTTTTTT. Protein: CASSQAGEGLLTGELFF.

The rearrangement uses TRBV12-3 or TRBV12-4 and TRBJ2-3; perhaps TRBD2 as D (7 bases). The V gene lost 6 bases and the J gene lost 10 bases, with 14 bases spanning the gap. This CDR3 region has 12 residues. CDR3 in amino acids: CASSPGGGAQYF. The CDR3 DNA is TGTGCCAGCAGCCCTGGAGGGGGGGCGCAGTATTTT.

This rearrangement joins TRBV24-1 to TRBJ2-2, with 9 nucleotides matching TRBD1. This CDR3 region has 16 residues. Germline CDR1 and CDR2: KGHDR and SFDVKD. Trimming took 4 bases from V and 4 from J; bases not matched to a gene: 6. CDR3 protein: CATSERGQGGTGELFF. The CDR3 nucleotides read TGTGCCACCAGTGAACGGGGACAGGGAGGCACCGGGGAGCTGTTTTTT.